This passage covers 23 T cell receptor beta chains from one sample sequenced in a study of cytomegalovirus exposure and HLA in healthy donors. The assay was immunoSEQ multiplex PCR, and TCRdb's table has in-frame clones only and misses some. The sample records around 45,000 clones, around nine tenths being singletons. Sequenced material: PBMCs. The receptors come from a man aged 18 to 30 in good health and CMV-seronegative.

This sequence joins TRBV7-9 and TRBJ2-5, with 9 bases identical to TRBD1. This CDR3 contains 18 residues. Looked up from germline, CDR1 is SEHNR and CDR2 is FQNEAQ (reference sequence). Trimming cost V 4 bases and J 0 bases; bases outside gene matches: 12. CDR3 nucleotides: TGTGCCAGCAGCTCGGGACAGGGCTCAACAGGGTACCAAGAGACCCAGTACTTC. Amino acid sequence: CASSSGQGSTGYQETQYF.

CDR3 residues: CAISEGESSYEQYF. CDR3 nucleotide sequence: TGTGCCATCAGTGAGGGTGAGAGCTCCTACGAGCAGTACTTC. The rearrangement uses TRBV10-3 and TRBJ2-7; D is undetermined. The V gene's germline CDR1 is ENHRY and CDR2 SYGVKD. The CDR3 is made up of 14 amino acids. V lost 2 bases and J lost 0, with 8 bases in between.

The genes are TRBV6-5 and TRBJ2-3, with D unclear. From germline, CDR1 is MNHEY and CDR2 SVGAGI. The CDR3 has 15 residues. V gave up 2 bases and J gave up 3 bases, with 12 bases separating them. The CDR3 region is CASSYGSGRTDTQYF. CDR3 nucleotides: TGTGCCAGCAGTTACGGGTCAGGTCGAACAGATACGCAGTATTTT.

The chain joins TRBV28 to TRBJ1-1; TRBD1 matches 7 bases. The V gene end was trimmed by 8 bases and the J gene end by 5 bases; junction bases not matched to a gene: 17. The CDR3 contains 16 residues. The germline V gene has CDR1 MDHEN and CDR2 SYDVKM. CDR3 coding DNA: TGTGCCAGCGGCCTCGGGCAGGGGGGTTTAGGGACTGAAGCTTTCTTT. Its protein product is CASGLGQGGLGTEAFF.

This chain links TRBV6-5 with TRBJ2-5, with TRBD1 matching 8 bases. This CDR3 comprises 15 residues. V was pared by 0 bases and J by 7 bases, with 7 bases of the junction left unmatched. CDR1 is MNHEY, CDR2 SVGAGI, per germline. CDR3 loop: CASSYSGQGRATQYF. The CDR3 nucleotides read TGTGCCAGCAGTTACTCAGGACAGGGAAGGGCGACCCAGTACTTC.

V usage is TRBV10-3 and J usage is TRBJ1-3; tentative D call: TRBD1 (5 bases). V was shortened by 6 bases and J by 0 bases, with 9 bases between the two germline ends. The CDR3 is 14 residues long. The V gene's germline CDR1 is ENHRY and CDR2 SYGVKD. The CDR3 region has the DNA TGTGCCATCAGGGGAGGGGACTCTGGAAACACCATATATTTT. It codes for CAIRGGDSGNTIYF.

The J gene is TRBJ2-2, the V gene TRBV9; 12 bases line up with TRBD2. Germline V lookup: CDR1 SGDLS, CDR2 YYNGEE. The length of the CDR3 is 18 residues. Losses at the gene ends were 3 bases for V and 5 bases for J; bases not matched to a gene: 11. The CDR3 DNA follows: TGTGCCAGCAGCGCCCATCTGTCGACTAGCGGGAGTACCGGGGAGCTGTTTTTT. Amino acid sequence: CASSAHLSTSGSTGELFF.

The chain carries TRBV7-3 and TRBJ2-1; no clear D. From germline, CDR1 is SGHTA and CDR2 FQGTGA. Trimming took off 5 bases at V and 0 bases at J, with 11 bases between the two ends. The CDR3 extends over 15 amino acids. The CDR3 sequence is CASSVSKSSYNEQFF. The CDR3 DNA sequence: TGTGCCAGCAGCGTGAGCAAATCCTCCTACAATGAGCAGTTCTTC.

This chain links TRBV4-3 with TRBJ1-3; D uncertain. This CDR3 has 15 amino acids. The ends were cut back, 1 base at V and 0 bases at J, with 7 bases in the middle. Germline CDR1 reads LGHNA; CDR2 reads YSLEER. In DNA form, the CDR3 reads TGCGCCAGCAGCCAAGGTCGGGACTCTGGAAACACCATATATTTT. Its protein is CASSQGRDSGNTIYF.

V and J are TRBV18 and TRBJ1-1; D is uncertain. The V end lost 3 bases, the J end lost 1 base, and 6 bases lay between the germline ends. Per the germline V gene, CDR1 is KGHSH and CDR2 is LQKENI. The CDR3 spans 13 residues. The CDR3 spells CASSPGRNTEAFF. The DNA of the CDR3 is TGTGCCAGCTCACCGGGCAGGAACACTGAAGCTTTCTTT.

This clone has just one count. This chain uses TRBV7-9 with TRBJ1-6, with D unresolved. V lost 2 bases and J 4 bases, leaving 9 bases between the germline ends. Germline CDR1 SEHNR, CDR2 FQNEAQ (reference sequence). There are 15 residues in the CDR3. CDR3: CASSLFSSYNSPLHF. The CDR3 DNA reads TGTGCCAGCAGCTTATTTTCCAGTTATAATTCACCCCTCCACTTT.

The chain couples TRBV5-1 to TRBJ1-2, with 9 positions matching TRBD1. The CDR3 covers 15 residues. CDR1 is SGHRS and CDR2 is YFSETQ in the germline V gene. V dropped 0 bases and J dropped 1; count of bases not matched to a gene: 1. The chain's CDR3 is CASSLGTGDNYGYTF. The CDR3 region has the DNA TGCGCCAGCAGCTTGGGGACAGGGGATAACTATGGCTACACCTTC.

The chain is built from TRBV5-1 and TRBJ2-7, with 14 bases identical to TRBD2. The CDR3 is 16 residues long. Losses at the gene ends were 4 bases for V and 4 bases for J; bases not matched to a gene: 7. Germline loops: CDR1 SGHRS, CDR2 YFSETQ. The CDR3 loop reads CASSRPGLAGEYEQYF. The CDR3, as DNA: TGCGCCAGCAGCCGTCCGGGACTAGCGGGGGAATACGAGCAGTACTTC. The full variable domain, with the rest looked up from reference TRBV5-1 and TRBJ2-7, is KAGVTQTPRYLIKTRGQQVTLSCSPISGHRSVSWYQQTPGQGLQFLFEYFSETQRNKGNFPGRFSGRQFSNSRSEMNVSTLELGDSALYLCASSRPGLAGEYEQYFGPGTRLTVT.

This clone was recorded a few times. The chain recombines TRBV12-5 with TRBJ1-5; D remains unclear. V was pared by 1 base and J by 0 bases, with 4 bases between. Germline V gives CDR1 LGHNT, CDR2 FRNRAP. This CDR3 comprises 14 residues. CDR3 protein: CASGLGHSNQPQHF. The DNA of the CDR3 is TGTGCTAGTGGTTTGGGACATAGCAATCAGCCCCAGCATTTT.

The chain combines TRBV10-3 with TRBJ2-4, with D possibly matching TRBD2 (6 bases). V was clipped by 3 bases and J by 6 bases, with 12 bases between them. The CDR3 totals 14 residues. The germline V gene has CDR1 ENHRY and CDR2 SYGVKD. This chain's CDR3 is CAISDGAGLNIQYF. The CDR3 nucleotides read TGTGCCATCAGTGACGGAGCGGGCCTAAACATTCAGTACTTC.

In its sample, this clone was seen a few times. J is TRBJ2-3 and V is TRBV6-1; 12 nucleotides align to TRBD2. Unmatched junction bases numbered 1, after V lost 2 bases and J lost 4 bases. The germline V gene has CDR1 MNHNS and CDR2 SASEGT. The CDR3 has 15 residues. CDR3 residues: CASSELAGGADTQYF. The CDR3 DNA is TGTGCCAGCAGTGAACTAGCGGGAGGGGCAGATACGCAGTATTTT.

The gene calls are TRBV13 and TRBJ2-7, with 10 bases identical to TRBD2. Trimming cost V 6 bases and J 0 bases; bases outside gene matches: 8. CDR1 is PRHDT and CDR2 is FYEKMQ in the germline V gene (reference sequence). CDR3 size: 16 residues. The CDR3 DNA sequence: TGTGCCAGCAGGCCTCTTTCTAGCGGGGGCTCCTACGAGCAGTACTTC. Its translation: CASRPLSSGGSYEQYF.

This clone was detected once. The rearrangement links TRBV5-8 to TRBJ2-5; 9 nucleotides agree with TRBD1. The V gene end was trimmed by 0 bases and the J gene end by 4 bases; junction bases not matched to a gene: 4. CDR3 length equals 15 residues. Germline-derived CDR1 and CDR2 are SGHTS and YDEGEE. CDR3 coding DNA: TGTGCCAGCAGCTTGGGAAACAGGGGGCCAGAGACCCAGTACTTC. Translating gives CASSLGNRGPETQYF.

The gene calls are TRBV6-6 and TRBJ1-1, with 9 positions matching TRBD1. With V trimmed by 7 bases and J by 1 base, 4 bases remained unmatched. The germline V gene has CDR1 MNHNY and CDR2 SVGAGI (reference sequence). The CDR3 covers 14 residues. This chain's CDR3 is CASTLGQGNTEAFF. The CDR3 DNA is TGTGCCAGCACCCTGGGACAGGGGAACACTGAAGCTTTCTTT.

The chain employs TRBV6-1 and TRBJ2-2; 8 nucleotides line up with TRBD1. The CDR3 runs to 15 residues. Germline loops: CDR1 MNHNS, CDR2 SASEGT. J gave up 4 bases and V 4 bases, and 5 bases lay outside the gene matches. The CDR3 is CASSVFQGATGELFF. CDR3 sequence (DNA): TGTGCCAGCAGTGTGTTCCAGGGGGCCACCGGGGAGCTGTTTTTT.

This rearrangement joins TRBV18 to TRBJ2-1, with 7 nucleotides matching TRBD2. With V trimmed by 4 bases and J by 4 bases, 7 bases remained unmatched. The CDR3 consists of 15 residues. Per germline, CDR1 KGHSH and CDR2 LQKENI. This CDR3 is CASSQRLAGYNEQFF. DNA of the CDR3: TGTGCCAGCTCACAACGACTAGCAGGATACAATGAGCAGTTCTTC.

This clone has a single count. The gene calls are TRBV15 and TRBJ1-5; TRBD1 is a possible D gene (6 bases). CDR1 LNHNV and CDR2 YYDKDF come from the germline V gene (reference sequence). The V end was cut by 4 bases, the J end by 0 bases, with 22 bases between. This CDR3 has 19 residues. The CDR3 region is CATSTTPWGGALSNQPQHF. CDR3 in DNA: TGTGCCACCAGCACTACCCCTTGGGGGGGGGCGCTTAGCAATCAGCCCCAGCATTTT.

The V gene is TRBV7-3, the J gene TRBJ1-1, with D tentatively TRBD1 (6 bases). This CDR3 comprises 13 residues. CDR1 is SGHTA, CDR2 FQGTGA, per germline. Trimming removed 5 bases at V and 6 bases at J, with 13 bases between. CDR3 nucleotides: TGTGCCAGCAGCCCCACAGGGAGGGCTGAAGCTTTCTTT. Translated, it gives CASSPTGRAEAFF.